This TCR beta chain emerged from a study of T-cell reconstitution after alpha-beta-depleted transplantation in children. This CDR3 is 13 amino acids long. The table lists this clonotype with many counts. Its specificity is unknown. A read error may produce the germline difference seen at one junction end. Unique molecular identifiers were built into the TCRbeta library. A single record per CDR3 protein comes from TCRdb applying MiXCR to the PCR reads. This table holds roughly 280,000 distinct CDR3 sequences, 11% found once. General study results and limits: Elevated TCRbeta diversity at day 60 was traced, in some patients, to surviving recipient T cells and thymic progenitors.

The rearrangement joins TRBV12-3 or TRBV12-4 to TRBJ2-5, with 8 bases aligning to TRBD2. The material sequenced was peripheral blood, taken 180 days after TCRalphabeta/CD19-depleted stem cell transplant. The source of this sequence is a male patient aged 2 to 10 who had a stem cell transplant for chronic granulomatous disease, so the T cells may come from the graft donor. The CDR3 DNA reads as TGTGCCAGCAGTTTGGAGATTGCGGGGGGCAGAGTATTC. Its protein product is CASSLEIAGGRVF.